These 4 T cell receptor beta chains were sequenced from one sample in a study of blood T cell repertoires in COVID-19. Using immunoSEQ multiplex PCR, the repertoire was profiled, and TCRdb retains in-frame clones only, with some absent. The sample shows more than 110,000 clones, 75% to 80% of them seen only once. Sequences were obtained from PBMCs or T cells enriched from blood (not recorded which). These receptor sequences come from a woman aged 45-65 years who had recovered from COVID-19.

The CDR3 protein is CASSSGGTGSTGELFF. CDR3 bases: TGTGCCAGCTCCAGTGGCGGGACAGGTAGCACCGGGGAGCTGTTTTTT. V usage is TRBV27 and J usage is TRBJ2-2, with TRBD1 matching over 8 bases. Trimming at V came to 8 bases and at J to 4 bases, leaving 12 bases not matched to a gene. The CDR3 has 16 residues. Germline CDR1 and CDR2: MNHEY and SMNVEV (reference sequence).

The J gene is TRBJ2-5, the V gene TRBV4-2; D perhaps matches TRBD2 (6 bases). Germline V lookup: CDR1 LGHNA, CDR2 YNFKEQ. This CDR3 is built from 16 residues. Trimming pared 0 bases from V and 2 bases from J, leaving 13 bases between. DNA for the CDR3: TGTGCCAGCAGCCAAGAATTTAGCGGTATACAAGAGACCCAGTACTTC. Residues: CASSQEFSGIQETQYF.

This chain's CDR3 is CASSPGLAGKAGELFF. CDR3 nucleotides: TGTGCCAGCAGCCCCGGACTAGCGGGGAAAGCCGGGGAGCTGTTTTTT. V usage is TRBV7-9 and J usage is TRBJ2-2, with 12 bases matching TRBD2. The CDR3 is 16 amino acids. Germline trimming cut 5 bases from V and 6 bases from J; bases unmatched to any gene: 7. Germline CDR1 SEHNR, CDR2 FQNEAQ (reference sequence).

This sequence joins TRBV5-1 and TRBJ2-3; TRBD2 aligns across 13 bases. This CDR3 has 18 residues. With V trimmed by 4 bases and J by 4 bases, 12 bases remained unmatched. Germline V gives CDR1 SGHRS, CDR2 YFSETQ. The CDR3 loop reads CASSPGTSGISLSDTQYF. CDR3 in DNA: TGCGCCAGCAGCCCCGGGACTAGCGGGATCAGCTTGTCAGATACGCAGTATTTT.